The sequence of this T cell receptor (beta chain) was determined in a study of cytomegalovirus exposure and HLA in healthy donors. Notes on the study in general: An analysis was carried out later, and it reportedly showed fewer N-insertions in an Asian-associated ancestry cluster than the approximately 610-donor mean. According to the study, some 160 TCR beta chains were cytomegalovirus-associated.

Note on this clone: Its target is not known.

With 60 Vbeta and 13 Jbeta primers, the PCR was carried out. Profiling relied on immunoSEQ multiplex PCR, and the TCRdb table lists in-frame clones only, not all of them. The sample carries around 120,000 clones, approximately 84% recorded once. Germline trimming cut 6 bases from V and 6 bases from J; bases unmatched to any gene: 9. Germline CDR1 SGHVS, CDR2 FQNEAQ. There are 14 residues in the CDR3. Material: PBMCs. This chain joins TRBV7-8 and TRBJ2-7; 9 nucleotides match TRBD1. The sequence came from a man aged 45-65 years in good health and CMV-seronegative. In nucleotides, the CDR3 is TGTGCCAGCAGGACGGACAGGGGTGTCCGCGAGCAGTACTTC. Residues: CASRTDRGVREQYF. Full variable domain (outside the CDR3, taken from reference TRBV7-8 and TRBJ2-7): GAGVSQSPRYKVAKRGQDVALRCDPISGHVSLFWYQQALGQGPEFLTYFQNEAQLDKSGLPSDRFFAERPEGSVSTLKIQRTQQEDSAVYLCASRTDRGVREQYFGPGTRLTVT.